These 18 T cell receptor beta chains originate from one sample sequenced in a study of CD8+CD57+ T cells in acquired aplastic anemia. Patients chosen for sequencing had CD8+CD57+ cells that had expanded, as shown by flow cytometry. Investigators profiled TCR beta VDJ and CDR3 from genomic DNA template. Each CDR3 protein is one row after TCRdb ran MiXCR on the reads. The repertoire has about 160,000 distinct CDR3 sequences, 70% to 80% of them found once; the top ten carry 40% to 60%. The sequenced sample was sorted CD4+, CD8+, or CD8+CD57+ T cells (not recorded which) from PBMCs. The receptors shown here come from a human donor with aplastic anemia.

This chain joins TRBV2 and TRBJ1-2, with 7 nucleotides matching TRBD1. From germline, CDR1 is SNHLY and CDR2 FYNNEI. This CDR3 comprises 11 residues. V trimming: 10 bases; J trimming: 9 bases; junction bases outside the gene matches: 8. The CDR3 loop reads CATKPDRRYTF. The CDR3 DNA is TGTGCCACCAAGCCGGACAGGCGCTACACCTTC.

This chain joins TRBV10-3 and TRBJ2-1; D unclear. Trimming removed 0 bases from V and 5 bases from J, with 8 bases in between. The CDR3 spans 14 residues. CDR1 ENHRY and CDR2 SYGVKD come from the germline V gene. The CDR3 spells CAISESRINNEQFF. The CDR3 coding sequence is TGTGCCATCAGTGAGTCTCGGATCAACAATGAGCAGTTCTTC.

The chain has TRBV9 and TRBJ2-5, with 10 bases identical to TRBD2. V shed 0 bases, J shed 7 bases, and the junction held 9 bases outside the gene matches. The CDR3 totals 16 residues. CDR1 SGDLS and CDR2 YYNGEE come from the germline V gene. DNA of the CDR3: TGTGCCAGCAGCGTAGTCCCAGCGGGAGGGTATGTGACCCAGTACTTC. This encodes CASSVVPAGGYVTQYF.

Worth noting for this clonotype: One junction end disagrees with the germline gene, perhaps due to a read error. The rearrangement links TRBV25-1 to TRBJ2-1, with 8 bases lining up with TRBD2. The germline V gene has CDR1 MGHDK and CDR2 SYGVNS. This CDR3 comprises 17 residues. CDR3 sequence reads: CASSEYGAGGSCNEQFF. The CDR3, as DNA: TGTGCTAGCAGTGAATACGGTGCGGGAGGCTCCTGCAATGAGCAGTTCTTC.

DNA for the CDR3: TGTGCCAGTAGTACCCTCCCTCGTTACAATGAGCAGTTCTTC. This sequence encodes CASSTLPRYNEQFF. The J gene is TRBJ2-1, the V gene TRBV19; D uncertain. V was trimmed by 4 bases and J by 4 bases, leaving 11 bases between them. Germline CDR1 reads LNHDA; CDR2 reads SQIVND (reference sequence). This CDR3 region has 14 residues.

This clonotype was recorded a few times. Here the CDR3 omits its conserved ending phenylalanine or tryptophan, so a read error is the likely source. It is unclear where the CDR3 begins or ends on the DNA, so no DNA is shown, and the CDR3 is as TCRdb lists it. The J gene is TRBJ1-1, the V gene TRBV14; the table's TRBD1 call for D was not verified on the DNA. Germline CDR1 SGHDN, CDR2 FVKESK. The CDR3 extends over 11 residues, inclusive of both ends. The CDR3 is CASSQIQGPYS.

This clonotype was seen a single time. In DNA, the CDR3 is TGTGCCATCAAGGAGGGGCCTGAAGCTTTCTTT. Encoded protein: CAIKEGPEAFF. The chain employs TRBV10-3 and TRBJ1-1; TRBD1 might be the D (5 bases). The CDR3 has 11 amino acids. Trimming stripped 7 bases from V and 6 bases from J, with 9 bases between. Germline assignment: CDR1 ENHRY and CDR2 SYGVKD.

The chain has TRBV20-1 and TRBJ2-3; the match to TRBD1 covers 7 bases. The CDR3 is 12 amino acids. Germline values: CDR1 DFQATT, CDR2 SNEGSKA (reference sequence). V dropped 8 bases and J dropped 2; count of bases not matched to a gene: 4. DNA for the CDR3: TGCAGTTCGACAGGGTACACAGATACGCAGTATTTT. It encodes CSSTGYTDTQYF.

The genes are TRBV6-2 or TRBV6-3 and TRBJ2-3, with D perhaps matching TRBD1 or TRBD2 (5 bases each). V lost 7 bases and J 6 bases, leaving 11 bases between the germline ends. The CDR3 covers 12 residues. The germline gives CDR1 MNHEY, CDR2 SVGEGT. CDR3 sequence (DNA): TGTGCCAGCACCGACTGGGACGATACGCAGTATTTT. Translated: CASTDWDDTQYF.

The chain carries TRBV2 and TRBJ2-7; D is unclear. Germline CDR1 and CDR2: SNHLY and FYNNEI. V lost 6 bases, J lost 2 bases, and 5 bases lay in between. The length of the CDR3 is 11 residues. The CDR3 DNA reads TGTGCCAGCAGGGACGCCTACGAGCAGTACTTC. Protein: CASRDAYEQYF.

The sample holds a few counts of this clonotype. The rearrangement uses TRBV15 and TRBJ2-7; 12 bases line up with TRBD2. The CDR3 has 16 amino acids. Trimming removed 3 bases from V and 6 bases from J; junction bases left unmatched: 9. The germline CDR1 and CDR2 sequences are LNHNV and YYDKDF (reference sequence). For the CDR3, the DNA is TGTGCCACCAGCAGTAACGGACTAGCGGGAACAAGCGAGCAGTACTTC. It is translated as CATSSNGLAGTSEQYF.

The chain combines TRBV29-1 with TRBJ2-7, with D perhaps TRBD2 (5 bases). The CDR3 totals 12 residues. Per germline, CDR1 SQVTM and CDR2 ANQGSEA. Trimming pared 7 bases from V and 0 bases from J, leaving 10 bases between. The CDR3 nucleotides read TGCAGCGCCAGAGACTACTCCTACGAGCAGTACTTC. It is translated as CSARDYSYEQYF.

The V and J genes are TRBV9 and TRBJ2-5; TRBD2 is a possible D gene (6 bases). The length of the CDR3 is 19 residues. V dropped 0 bases and J dropped 3 bases, with 24 bases sitting between them. CDR1 and CDR2 (germline): SGDLS, YYNGEE. CDR3 residues: CASSVDLSGESYVEETQYF. For the CDR3, the DNA is TGTGCCAGCAGCGTAGATTTATCGGGAGAATCGTATGTCGAAGAGACCCAGTACTTC. The variable domain in full, with the rest retrieved from reference TRBV9 and TRBJ2-5, is DSGVTQTPKHLITATGQRVTLRCSPRSGDLSVYWYQQSLDQGLQFLIQYYNGEERAKGNILERFSAQQFPDLHSELNLSSLELGDSALYFCASSVDLSGESYVEETQYFGPGTRLLVL.

The V call is TRBV20-1, the J call TRBJ2-1; D may be TRBD1 (6 bases). Per germline, CDR1 DFQATT and CDR2 SNEGSKA (reference sequence). The CDR3 has 15 residues. V lost 2 bases and J 1 base, leaving 12 bases between the germline ends. CDR3 DNA sequence: TGCAGTGCTAGAATAGGTGGGACATCCTACAATGAGCAGTTCTTC. Its translation is CSARIGGTSYNEQFF.

This CDR3 reads CASSLSTDLNQPQHF. CDR3 nucleotide sequence: TGTGCCAGCAGCTTATCGACAGACCTAAATCAGCCCCAGCATTTT. The J gene is TRBJ1-5, the V gene TRBV7-8, with a tentative D call TRBD1 (5 bases). V lost 2 bases and J lost 4, with 12 bases in between. This CDR3 is built from 15 residues. The germline CDR1 and CDR2 sequences are SGHVS and FQNEAQ.

The rearrangement joins TRBV7-8 to TRBJ1-1; unclear D gene. This CDR3 spans 12 amino acids. Between the trimmed V and J ends, which lost 5 bases and 7 bases, there was a span of 11 bases. Germline V gene lookup returns CDR1 SGHVS and CDR2 FQNEAQ. Written as DNA, the CDR3 is TGTGCCAGCAGCATCAAATGGGGTGAAGCTTTCTTT. Translating it yields CASSIKWGEAFF.

The chain couples TRBV5-1 to TRBJ2-2; D not certain. Germline assignment: CDR1 SGHRS and CDR2 YFSETQ. V lost 0 bases and J 5 bases, leaving 5 bases between the germline ends. This CDR3 has 13 residues. As DNA, the CDR3 is TGCGCCAGCAGCTTGGGGTGGACCGGGGAGCTGTTTTTT. This gives the protein CASSLGWTGELFF.

This clonotype was recorded at least ten times. The rearrangement uses TRBV5-1 and TRBJ1-5, with D unclear. Trimming removed 7 bases from V and 4 bases from J, with 15 bases in between. From germline, CDR1 is SGHRS and CDR2 YFSETQ. The CDR3 has 14 amino acids. Written as DNA, the CDR3 is TGCGCCAGCTTCTCCTTTTGGGAAAATCAGCCCCAGCATTTT. This codes for CASFSFWENQPQHF. Full variable domain (remainder filled in from reference TRBV5-1 and TRBJ1-5): KAGVTQTPRYLIKTRGQQVTLSCSPISGHRSVSWYQQTPGQGLQFLFEYFSETQRNKGNFPGRFSGRQFSNSRSEMNVSTLELGDSALYLCASFSFWENQPQHFGDGTRLSIL.